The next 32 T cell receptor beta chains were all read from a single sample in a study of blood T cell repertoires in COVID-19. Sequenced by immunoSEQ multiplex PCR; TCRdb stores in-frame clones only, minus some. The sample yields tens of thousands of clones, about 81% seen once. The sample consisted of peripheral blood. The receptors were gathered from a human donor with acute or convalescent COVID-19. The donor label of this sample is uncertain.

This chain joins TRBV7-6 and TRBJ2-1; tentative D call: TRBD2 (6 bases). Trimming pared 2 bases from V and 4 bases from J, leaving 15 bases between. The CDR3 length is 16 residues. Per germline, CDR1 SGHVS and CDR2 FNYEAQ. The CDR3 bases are TGTGCCAGCAGCTTAATGGGGTCGGACTATTACAATGAGCAGTTCTTC. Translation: CASSLMGSDYYNEQFF. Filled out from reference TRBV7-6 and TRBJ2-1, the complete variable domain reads GAGVSQSPRYKVTKRGQDVALRCDPISGHVSLYWYRQALGQGPEFLTYFNYEAQQDKSGLPNDRFSAERPEGSISTLTIQRTEQRDSAMYRCASSLMGSDYYNEQFFGPGTRLTVL.

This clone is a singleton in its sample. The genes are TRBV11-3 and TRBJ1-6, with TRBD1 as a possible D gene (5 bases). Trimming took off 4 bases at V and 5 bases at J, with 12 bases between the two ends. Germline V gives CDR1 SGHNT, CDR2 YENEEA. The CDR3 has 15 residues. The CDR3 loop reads CASSWDGGNNSPLHF. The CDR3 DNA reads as TGTGCCAGCAGCTGGGATGGGGGGAATAATTCACCCCTCCACTTT.

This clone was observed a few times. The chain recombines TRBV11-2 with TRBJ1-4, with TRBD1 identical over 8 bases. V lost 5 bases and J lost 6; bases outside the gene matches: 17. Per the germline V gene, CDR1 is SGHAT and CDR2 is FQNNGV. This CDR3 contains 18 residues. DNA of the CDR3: TGTGCCAGCAGCCCACGACAGGGGCCCACTGTAGACCATGAAAAACTGTTTTTT. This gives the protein CASSPRQGPTVDHEKLFF.

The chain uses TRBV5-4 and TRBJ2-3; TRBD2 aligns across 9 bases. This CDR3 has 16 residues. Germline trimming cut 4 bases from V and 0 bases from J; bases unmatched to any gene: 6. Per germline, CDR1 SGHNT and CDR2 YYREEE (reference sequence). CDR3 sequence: CASSRGLARSTDTQYF. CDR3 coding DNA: TGTGCCAGCAGCAGAGGACTAGCGCGGAGCACAGATACGCAGTATTTT.

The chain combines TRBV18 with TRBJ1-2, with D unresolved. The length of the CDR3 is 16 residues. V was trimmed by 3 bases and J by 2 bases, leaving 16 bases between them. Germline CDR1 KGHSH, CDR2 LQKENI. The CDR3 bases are TGTGCCAGCTCACCTCTGCGTACAGATACAAACTATGGCTACACCTTC. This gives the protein CASSPLRTDTNYGYTF. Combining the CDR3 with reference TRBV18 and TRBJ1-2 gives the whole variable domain NAGVMQNPRHLVRRRGQEARLRCSPMKGHSHVYWYRQLPEEGLKFMVYLQKENIIDESGMPKERFSAEFPKEGPSILRIQQVVRGDSAAYFCASSPLRTDTNYGYTFGSGTRLTVV.

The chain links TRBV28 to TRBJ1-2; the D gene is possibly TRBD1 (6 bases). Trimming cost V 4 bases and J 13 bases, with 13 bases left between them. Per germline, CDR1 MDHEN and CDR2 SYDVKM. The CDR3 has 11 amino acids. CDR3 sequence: CASSSDRRRTF. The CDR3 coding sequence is TGTGCCAGCAGTTCTGACAGGAGACGCACCTTC.

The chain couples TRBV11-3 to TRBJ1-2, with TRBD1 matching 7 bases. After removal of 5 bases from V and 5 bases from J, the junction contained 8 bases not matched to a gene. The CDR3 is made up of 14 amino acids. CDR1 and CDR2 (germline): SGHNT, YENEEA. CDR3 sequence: CASSKDGRGYGYTF. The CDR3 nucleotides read TGTGCCAGCAGCAAAGACGGCAGGGGGTATGGCTACACCTTC.

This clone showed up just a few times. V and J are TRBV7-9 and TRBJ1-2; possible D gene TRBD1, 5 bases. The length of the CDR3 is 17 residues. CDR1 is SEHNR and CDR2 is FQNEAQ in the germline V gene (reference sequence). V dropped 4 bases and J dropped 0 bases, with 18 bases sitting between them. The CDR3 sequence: CASSSPQRGYSNYGYTF. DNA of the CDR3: TGTGCCAGCAGCTCTCCCCAGCGGGGCTACTCTAACTATGGCTACACCTTC.

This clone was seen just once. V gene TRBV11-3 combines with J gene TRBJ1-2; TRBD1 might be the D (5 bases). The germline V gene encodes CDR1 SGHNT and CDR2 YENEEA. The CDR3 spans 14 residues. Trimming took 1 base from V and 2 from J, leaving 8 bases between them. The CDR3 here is CASSLGQTNYGYTF. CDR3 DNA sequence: TGTGCCAGCAGCTTAGGACAGACGAACTATGGCTACACCTTC.

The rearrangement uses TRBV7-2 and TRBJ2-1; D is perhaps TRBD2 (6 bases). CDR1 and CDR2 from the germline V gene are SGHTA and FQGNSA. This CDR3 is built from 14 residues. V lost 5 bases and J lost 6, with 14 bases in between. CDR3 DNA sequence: TGTGCCAGCAGCGGACTAATCGACGTCAATGAGCAGTTCTTC. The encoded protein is CASSGLIDVNEQFF.

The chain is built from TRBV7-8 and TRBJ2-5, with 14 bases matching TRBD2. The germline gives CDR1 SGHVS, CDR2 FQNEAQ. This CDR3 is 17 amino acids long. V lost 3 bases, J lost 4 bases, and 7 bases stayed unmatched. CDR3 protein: CASSFGLAGGMGETQYF. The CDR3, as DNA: TGTGCCAGCAGCTTCGGACTAGCGGGGGGTATGGGAGAGACCCAGTACTTC.

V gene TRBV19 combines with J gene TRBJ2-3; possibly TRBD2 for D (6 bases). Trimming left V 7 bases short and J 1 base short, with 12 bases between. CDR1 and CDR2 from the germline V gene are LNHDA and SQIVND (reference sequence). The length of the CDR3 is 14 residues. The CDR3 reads CASTPIAGTDTQYF. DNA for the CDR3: TGTGCCAGTACCCCAATAGCGGGCACAGATACGCAGTATTTT.

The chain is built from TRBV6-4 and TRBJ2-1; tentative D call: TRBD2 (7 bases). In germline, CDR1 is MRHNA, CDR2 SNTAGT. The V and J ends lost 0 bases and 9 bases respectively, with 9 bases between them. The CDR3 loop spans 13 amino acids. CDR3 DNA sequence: TGTGCCAGCAGTGACTCGAGGGGGGGTGAGCAGTTCTTC. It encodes CASSDSRGGEQFF.

CDR3 region: CASSERAGPNEKLFF. As DNA, the CDR3 is TGTGCCAGCAGTGAACGTGCAGGTCCTAATGAAAAACTGTTTTTT. The chain uses TRBV6-1 and TRBJ1-4, with D unresolved. Germline CDR1 is MNHNS and CDR2 is SASEGT. The CDR3 loop spans 15 amino acids. Trimming took off 2 bases at V and 3 bases at J, with 10 bases between the two ends.

The CDR3 nucleotides are TGTGCCAGCAGCTTCGACACGCACACAGATACGCAGTATTTT. Protein sequence: CASSFDTHTDTQYF. The rearrangement joins TRBV7-2 to TRBJ2-3; D gene unclear. From germline, CDR1 is SGHTA and CDR2 FQGNSA. The V end was cut by 3 bases, the J end by 2 bases, with 9 bases between. The CDR3 is 14 residues long.

The CDR3 nucleotides are TGTGCCAGCAGTGATGTGGCCGGACAGGCTTCACCCCTCCACTTT. It codes for CASSDVAGQASPLHF. This chain joins TRBV6-1 and TRBJ1-6; 7 bases fit TRBD1. The CDR3 runs 15 residues. Germline-derived CDR1 and CDR2 are MNHNS and SASEGT. The V gene end was trimmed by 3 bases and the J gene end by 9 bases; junction bases not matched to a gene: 8.

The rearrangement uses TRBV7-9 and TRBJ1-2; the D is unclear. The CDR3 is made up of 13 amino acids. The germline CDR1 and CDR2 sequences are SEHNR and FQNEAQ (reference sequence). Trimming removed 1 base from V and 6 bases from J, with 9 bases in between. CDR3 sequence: CASSLDYANGYTF. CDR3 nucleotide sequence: TGTGCCAGCAGCTTAGACTACGCAAATGGCTACACCTTC.

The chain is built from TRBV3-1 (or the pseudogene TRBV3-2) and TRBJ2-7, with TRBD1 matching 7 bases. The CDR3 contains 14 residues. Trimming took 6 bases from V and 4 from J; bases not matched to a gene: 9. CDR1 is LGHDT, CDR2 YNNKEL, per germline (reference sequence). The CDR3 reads CASSHIQGWYEQYF. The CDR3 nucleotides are TGTGCCAGCAGTCACATACAGGGGTGGTACGAGCAGTACTTC.

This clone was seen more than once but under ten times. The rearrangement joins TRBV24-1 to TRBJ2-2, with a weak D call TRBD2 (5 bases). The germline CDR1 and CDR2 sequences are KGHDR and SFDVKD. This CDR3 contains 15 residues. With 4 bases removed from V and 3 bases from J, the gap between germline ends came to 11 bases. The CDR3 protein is CATSDPGKDTGELFF. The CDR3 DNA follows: TGTGCCACCAGTGACCCGGGGAAGGACACCGGGGAGCTGTTTTTT.

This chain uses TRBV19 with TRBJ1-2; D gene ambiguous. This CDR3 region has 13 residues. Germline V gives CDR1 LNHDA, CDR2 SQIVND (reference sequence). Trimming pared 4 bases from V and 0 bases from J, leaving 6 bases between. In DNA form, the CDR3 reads TGTGCCAGTAGTAGGCAGACTAACTATGGCTACACCTTC. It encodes CASSRQTNYGYTF. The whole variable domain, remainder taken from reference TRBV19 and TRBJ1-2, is DGGITQSPKYLFRKEGQNVTLSCEQNLNHDAMYWYRQDPGQGLRLIYYSQIVNDFQKGDIAEGYSVSREKKESFPLTVTSAQKNPTAFYLCASSRQTNYGYTFGSGTRLTVV.

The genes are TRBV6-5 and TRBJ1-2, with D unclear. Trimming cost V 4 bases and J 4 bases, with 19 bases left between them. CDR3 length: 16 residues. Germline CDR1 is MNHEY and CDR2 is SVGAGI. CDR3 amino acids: CASSSPLTGAGYGYTF. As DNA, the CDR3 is TGTGCCAGCAGTTCCCCGCTCACCGGAGCGGGCTATGGCTACACCTTC.

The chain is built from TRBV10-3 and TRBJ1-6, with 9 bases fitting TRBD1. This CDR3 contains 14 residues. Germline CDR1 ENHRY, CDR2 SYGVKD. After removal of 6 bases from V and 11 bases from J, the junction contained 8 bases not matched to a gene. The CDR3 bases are TGTGCCATCAGGAACACAGGGGGCGAAACACCCCTCCACTTT. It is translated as CAIRNTGGETPLHF.

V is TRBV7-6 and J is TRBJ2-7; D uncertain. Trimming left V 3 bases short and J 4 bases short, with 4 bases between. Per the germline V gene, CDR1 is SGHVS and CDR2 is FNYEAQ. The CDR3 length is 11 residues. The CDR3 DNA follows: TGTGCCAGCAGCTTGGAGTACGAGCAGTACTTC. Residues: CASSLEYEQYF.

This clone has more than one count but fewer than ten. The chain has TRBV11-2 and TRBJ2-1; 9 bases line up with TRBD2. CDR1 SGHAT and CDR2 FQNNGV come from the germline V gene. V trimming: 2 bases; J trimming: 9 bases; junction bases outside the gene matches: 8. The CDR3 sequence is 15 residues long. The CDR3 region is CASSLRPSGDAEQFF. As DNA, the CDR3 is TGTGCCAGCAGCTTAAGGCCTAGCGGGGACGCTGAGCAGTTCTTC.

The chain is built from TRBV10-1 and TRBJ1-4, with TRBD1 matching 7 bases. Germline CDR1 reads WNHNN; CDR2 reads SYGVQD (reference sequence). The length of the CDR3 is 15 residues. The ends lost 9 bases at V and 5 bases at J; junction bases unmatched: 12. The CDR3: CASGPTGTENEKLFF. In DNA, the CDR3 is TGCGCCAGTGGTCCGACCGGGACAGAAAATGAAAAACTGTTTTTT.

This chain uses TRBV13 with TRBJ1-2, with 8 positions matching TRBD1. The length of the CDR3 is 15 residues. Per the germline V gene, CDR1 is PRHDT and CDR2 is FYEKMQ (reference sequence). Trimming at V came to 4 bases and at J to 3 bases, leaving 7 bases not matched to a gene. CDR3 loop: CASSSRTGFDYGYTF. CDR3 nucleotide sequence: TGTGCCAGCAGCTCCCGGACAGGGTTTGACTATGGCTACACCTTC.

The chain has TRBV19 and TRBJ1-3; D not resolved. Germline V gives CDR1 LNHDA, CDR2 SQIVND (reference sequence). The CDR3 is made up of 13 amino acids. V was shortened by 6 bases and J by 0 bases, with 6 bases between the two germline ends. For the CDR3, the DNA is TGTGCCAGTAGCCCCAGCTCTGGAAACACCATATATTTT. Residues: CASSPSSGNTIYF.

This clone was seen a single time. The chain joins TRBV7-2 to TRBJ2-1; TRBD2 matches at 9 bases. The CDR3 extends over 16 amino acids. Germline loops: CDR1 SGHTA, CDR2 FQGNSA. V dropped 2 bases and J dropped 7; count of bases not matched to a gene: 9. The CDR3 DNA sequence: TGTGCCAGCAGCTTAAATCCTAGCGGGAATGGGAATGAGCAGTTCTTC. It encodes CASSLNPSGNGNEQFF.

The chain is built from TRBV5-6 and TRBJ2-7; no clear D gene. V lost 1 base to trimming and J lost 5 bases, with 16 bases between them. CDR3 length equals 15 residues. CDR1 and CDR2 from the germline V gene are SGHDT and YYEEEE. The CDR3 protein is CASSLRRPMFDEQYF. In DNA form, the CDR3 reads TGTGCCAGCAGCTTGAGGAGACCCATGTTCGACGAGCAGTACTTC.

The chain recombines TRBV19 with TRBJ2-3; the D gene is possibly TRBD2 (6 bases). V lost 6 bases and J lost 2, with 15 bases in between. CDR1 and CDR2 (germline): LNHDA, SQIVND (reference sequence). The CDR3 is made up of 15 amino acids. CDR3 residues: CASRSPGEATDTQYF. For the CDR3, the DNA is TGTGCCAGTAGGTCTCCGGGAGAGGCCACAGATACGCAGTATTTT.

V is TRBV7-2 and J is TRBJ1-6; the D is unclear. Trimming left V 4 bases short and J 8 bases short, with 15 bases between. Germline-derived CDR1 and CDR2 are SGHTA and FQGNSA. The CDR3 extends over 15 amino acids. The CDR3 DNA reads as TGTGCCAGCAGCTCAAGGGTAATCGGGGATTCACCCCTCCACTTT. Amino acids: CASSSRVIGDSPLHF.

CDR3 region: CASGFGSSPLHF. In DNA, the CDR3 is TGTGCTAGTGGTTTTGGTAGTTCACCCCTCCACTTT. The chain links TRBV12-5 to TRBJ1-6; D unclear. Looked up from germline, CDR1 is LGHNT and CDR2 is FRNRAP. This CDR3 spans 12 amino acids. The V gene lost 3 bases and the J gene lost 9 bases, with 6 bases spanning the gap. The variable domain in full, completed from reference TRBV12-5 and TRBJ1-6, reads DARVTQTPRHKVTEMGQEVTMRCQPILGHNTVFWYRQTMMQGLELLAYFRNRAPLDDSGMPKDRFSAEMPDATLATLKIQPSEPRDSAVYFCASGFGSSPLHFGNGTRLTVT.